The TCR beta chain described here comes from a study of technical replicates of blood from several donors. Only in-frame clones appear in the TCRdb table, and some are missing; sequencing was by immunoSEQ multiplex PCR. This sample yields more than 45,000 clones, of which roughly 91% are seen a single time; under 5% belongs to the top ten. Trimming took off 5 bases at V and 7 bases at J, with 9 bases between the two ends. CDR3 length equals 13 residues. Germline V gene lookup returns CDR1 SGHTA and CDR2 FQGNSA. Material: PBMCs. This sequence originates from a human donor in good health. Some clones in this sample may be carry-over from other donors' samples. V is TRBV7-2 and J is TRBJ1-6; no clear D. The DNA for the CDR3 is TGTGCCAGCAGCGGTCAGAGGAATTCACCCCTCCACTTT. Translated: CASSGQRNSPLHF. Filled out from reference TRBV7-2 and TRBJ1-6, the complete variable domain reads GAGVSQSPSNKVTEKGKDVELRCDPISGHTALYWYRQSLGQGLEFLIYFQGNSAPDKSGLPSDRFSAERTGGSVSTLTIQRTQQEDSAVYLCASSGQRNSPLHFGNGTRLTVT.